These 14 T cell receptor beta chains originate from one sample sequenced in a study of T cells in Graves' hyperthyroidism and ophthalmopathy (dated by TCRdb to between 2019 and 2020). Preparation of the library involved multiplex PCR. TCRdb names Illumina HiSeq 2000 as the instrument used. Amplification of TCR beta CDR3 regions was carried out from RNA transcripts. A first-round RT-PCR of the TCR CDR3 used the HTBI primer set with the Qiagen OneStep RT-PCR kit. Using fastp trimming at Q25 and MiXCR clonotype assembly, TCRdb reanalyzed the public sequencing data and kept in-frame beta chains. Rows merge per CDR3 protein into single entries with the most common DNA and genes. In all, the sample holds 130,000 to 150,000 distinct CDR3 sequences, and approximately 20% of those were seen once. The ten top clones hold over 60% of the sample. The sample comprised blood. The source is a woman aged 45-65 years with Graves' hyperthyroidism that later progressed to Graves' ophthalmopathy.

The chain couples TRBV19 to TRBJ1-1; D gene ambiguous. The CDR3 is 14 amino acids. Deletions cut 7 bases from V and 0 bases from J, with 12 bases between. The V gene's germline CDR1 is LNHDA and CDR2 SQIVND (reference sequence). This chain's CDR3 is CASTRQELNTEAFF. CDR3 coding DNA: TGTGCCAGTACGCGGCAGGAGTTGAACACTGAAGCTTTCTTT.

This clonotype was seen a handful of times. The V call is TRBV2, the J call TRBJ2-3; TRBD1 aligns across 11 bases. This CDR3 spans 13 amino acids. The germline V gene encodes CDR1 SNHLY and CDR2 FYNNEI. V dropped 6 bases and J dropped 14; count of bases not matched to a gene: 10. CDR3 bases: TGTGCCAGCAGAGGGGACAGGGGGGCTAGCTTGTATTTT. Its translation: CASRGDRGASLYF. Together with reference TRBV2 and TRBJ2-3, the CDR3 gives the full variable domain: EPEVTQTPSHQVTQMGQEVILRCVPISNHLYFYWYRQILGQKVEFLVSFYNNEISEKSEIFDDQFSVERPDGSNFTLKIRSTKLEDSAMYFCASRGDRGASLYFGPGTRLTVL.

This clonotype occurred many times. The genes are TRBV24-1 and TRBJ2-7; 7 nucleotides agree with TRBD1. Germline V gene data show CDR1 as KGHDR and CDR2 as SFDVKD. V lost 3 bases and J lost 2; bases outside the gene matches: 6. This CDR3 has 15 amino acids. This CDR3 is CATSDARQGTYEQYF. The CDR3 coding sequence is TGTGCCACCAGTGATGCCCGACAGGGCACCTACGAGCAGTACTTC.

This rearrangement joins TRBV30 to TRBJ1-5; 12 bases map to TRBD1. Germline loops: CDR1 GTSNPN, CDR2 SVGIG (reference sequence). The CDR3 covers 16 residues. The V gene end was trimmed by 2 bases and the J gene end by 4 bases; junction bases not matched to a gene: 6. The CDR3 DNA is TGTGCCTGGAGTTTAAGGGACAGGGGGCCTAATCAGCCCCAGCATTTT. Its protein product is CAWSLRDRGPNQPQHF.

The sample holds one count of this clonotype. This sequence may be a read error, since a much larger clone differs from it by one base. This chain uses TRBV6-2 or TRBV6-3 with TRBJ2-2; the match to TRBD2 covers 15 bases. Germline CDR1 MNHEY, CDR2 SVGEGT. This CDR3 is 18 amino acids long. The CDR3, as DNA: TGTGCCAGCAGCGAGGGACTAGCGGGAGGATGGAACATCGGGGAGCTGTTTTTT. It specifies CASSEGLAGGWNIGELFF.

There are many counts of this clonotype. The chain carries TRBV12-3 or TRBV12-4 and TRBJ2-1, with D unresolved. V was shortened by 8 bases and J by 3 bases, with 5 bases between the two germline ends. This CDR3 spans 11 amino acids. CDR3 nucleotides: TGTGCCAGCGGGGACTACAATGAGCAGTTCTTC. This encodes CASGDYNEQFF.

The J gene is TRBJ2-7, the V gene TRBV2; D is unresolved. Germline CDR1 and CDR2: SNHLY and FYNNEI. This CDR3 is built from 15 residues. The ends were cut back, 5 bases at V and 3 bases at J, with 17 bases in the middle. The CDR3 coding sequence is TGTGCCAGCAGTCCCACGCCCGGACGCGGCTACGAGCAGTACTTC. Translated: CASSPTPGRGYEQYF.

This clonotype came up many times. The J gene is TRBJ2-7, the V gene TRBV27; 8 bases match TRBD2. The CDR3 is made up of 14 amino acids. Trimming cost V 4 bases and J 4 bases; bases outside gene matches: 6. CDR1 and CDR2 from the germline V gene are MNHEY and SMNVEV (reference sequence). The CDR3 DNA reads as TGTGCCAGCAGTTCCCTCGGGACTAGGTACGAGCAGTACTTC. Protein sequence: CASSSLGTRYEQYF.

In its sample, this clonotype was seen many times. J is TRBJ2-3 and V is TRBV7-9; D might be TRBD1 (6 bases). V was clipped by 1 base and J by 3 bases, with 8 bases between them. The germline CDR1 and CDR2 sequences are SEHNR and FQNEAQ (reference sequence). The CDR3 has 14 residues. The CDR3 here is CASSLDRATDTQYF. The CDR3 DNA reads TGTGCCAGCAGCTTAGACAGGGCGACAGATACGCAGTATTTT.

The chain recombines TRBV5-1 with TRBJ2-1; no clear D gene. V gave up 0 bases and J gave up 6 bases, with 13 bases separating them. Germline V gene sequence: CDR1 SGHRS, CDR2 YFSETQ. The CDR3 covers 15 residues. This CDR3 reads CASSLVGDPFNEQFF. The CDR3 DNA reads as TGCGCCAGCAGCTTGGTTGGGGATCCTTTCAATGAGCAGTTCTTC.

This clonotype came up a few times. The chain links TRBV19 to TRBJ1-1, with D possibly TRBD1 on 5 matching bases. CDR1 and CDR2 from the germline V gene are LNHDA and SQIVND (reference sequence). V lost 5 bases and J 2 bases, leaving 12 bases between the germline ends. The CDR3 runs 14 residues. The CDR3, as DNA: TGTGCCAGTAGTTTGAGACAGACAAACACTGAAGCTTTCTTT. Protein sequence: CASSLRQTNTEAFF.

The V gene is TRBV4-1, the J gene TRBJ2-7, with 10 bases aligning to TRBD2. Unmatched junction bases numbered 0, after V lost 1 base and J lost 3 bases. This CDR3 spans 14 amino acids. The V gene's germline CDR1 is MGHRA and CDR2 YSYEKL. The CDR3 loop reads CASSQASGSYEQYF. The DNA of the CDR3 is TGCGCCAGCAGCCAAGCTAGCGGGAGCTACGAGCAGTACTTC.

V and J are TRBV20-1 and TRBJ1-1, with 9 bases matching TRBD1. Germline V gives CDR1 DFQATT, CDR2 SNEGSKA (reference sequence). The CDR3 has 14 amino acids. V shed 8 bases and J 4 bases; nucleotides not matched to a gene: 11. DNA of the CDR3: TGCAGTCCTCGACAGGGGGGGTTTAGCACTGAAGCTTTCTTT. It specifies CSPRQGGFSTEAFF.

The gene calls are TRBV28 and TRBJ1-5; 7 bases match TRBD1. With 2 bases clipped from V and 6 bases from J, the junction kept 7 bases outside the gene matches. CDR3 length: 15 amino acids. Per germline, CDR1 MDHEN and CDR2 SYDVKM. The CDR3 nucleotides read TGTGCCAGCAGTTTACTCCGTCAGGGGGTTCAGCCCCAGCATTTT. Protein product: CASSLLRQGVQPQHF.